This T cell receptor beta chain originates from a study of blood T cell repertoires in COVID-19 (dated by TCRdb to 2018 to 2021). Study-level background: Collaborator samples came from the United States, Italy and Spain and covered acute and convalescent phases of COVID-19. The material from the prospective study consisted of cDNA or gDNA derived from T cells, B-cell-depleted T cells, or PBMCs. Deeply sampled blood TCRbeta repertoires from subjects exposed to, actively infected with, or recovered from COVID-19 were included in the dataset. The repertoires were made available in a free public database intended to serve as a resource for research on the immune response to SARS-CoV-2. The samples were drawn from the first 160 participants of the ongoing ImmuneRACE study and from 1,200 or so subjects provided by 6 global collaborators. The sample metadata nearly always contained a de-identified subject ID, COVID-19 status, age in years and sex. Where HLA class I and class II types were available, the types were taken from metadata supplied by the sample provider, not from assay-based typing.

A remark on this clone: This clone's antigen is unknown. No clone much larger than this one lies a single base away; base qualities are absent.

Inclusive of the bounding cysteine and phenylalanine, the CDR3 is 15 residues long. The retained sequence is limited to the CDR3, 45 bases, with the frame set at the first base. Germline trimming: 3 bases from V, 1 base from J; junction bases outside gene matches: 4. The germline V gene sets CDR1 to MDHEN and CDR2 to SYDVKM. TCRbeta CDR3 regions were amplified from genomic DNA by means of the immunoSEQ Assay, a bias-controlled multiplex PCR. The original methods were these. Nucleated cell counts per sample were estimated from amplification of reference gene primers within the assay. To quantify the absolute abundance of each unique TCRbeta CDR3 rearrangement, sequence reads were collapsed and filtered. For each sample, productive Simpson clonality was calculated as the square root of Simpson's diversity index across productive rearrangements. Here the immuneACCESS table is served through TCRdb, limited to in-frame sequences with V and J called. Missing clones are a known gap in these copies; in checked studies unresolved V genes cover under half, and the rest lacks a known reason. From that table come the V and J calls and clone size; the DNA was used to work out D and trimming. The sample has approximately 300,000 clones on record, around 89% of them singletons. The top ten clonotypes cover around 0.96% of the sample.

Findings and caveats that apply to the study as a whole: The amount of clinical and demographic metadata varied by source and participant and was provided uncurated.

In Seattle, one collaborating source enrolled patients while the infection was active and tracked those patients longitudinally over the course of disease. The collaborating institutions used their own protocols to collect whole blood in K2EDTA tubes. For TCRbeta analysis, collaborators shipped samples as frozen whole blood, isolated PBMCs, or DNA extracted from either of those sample types. The sequence derives from a woman aged 40 to 50 with COVID-19, enrolled during active disease. Recombination connected TRBV28 to TRBJ1-1, with 8 middle bases fitting TRBD1. Sequences were obtained from peripheral blood. The CDR3 region reads CASSLPGQGNTEAFF. The nucleotides read TGTGCCAGCAGTTTGCCAGGACAGGGGAACACTGAAGCTTTCTTT.